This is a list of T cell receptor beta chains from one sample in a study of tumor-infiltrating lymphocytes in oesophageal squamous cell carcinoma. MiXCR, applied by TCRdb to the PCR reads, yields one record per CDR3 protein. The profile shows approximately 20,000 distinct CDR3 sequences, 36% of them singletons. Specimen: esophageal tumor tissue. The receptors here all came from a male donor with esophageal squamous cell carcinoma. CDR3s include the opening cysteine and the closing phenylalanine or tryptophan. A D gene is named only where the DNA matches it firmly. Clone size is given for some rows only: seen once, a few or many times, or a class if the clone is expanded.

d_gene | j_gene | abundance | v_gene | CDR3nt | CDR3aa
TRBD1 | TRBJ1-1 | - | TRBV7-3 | TGTGCCAGCAGCAAGGACAGGGGCACTGAAGCTTTCTTT | CASSKDRGTEAFF
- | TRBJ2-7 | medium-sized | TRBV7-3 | TGTGCCAGCAGCACTCCGTATGGCGAGCAGTACTTC | CASSTPYGEQYF
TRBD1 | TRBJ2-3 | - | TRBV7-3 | TGTGCCAGCAGCTTAACGGACAGGTCAGATACGCAGTATTTT | CASSLTDRSDTQYF
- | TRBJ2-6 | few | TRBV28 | - | CASSLPALRAVLRF
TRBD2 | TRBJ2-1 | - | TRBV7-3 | TGTGCCAGCAGCCCGCCGGGAGGAGGAGGCAACAATGAGCAGTTCTTC | CASSPPGGGGNNEQFF
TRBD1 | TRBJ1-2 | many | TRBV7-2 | TGTGCCAGCAGCCTGGGACAGGGGAGCTATGGCTACACCTTC | CASSLGQGSYGYTF
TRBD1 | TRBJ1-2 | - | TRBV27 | TGTGCCAGCAGTTCGGGACAGGGCGGCTATGGCTACACCTTC | CASSSGQGGYGYTF
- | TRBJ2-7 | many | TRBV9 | TGTGCCAGCAGCGTAGATCACTCCTACGAGCAGTACTTC | CASSVDHSYEQYF
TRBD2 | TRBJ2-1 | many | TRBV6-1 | TGTGCCAGCAGTATTACTAGCGGGAGGGGTAGTGAGCAGTTCTTC | CASSITSGRGSEQFF
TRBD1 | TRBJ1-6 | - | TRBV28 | TGTGCCAGCAGTTCCACCGGGACAGGGGCAAATTCACCCCTCCACTTT | CASSSTGTGANSPLHF
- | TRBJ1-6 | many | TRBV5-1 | TGCGCCAGCAGCTCGTCCGGGTCTTCCTATAATTCACCCCTCCACTTT | CASSSSGSSYNSPLHF
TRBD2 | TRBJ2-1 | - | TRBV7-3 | TGTGCCAGCAGCCTAGGCCCAGCGGGAAGATACAATGAGCAGTTCTTC | CASSLGPAGRYNEQFF
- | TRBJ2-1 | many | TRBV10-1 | TGCGCCAGCAGTGATGGCCGGGAGATTGCTGAGCAGTTCTTC | CASSDGREIAEQFF
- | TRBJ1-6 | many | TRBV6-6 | TGTGCCAGCAGTTACTCGAAACAGACACCCCTCCACTTT | CASSYSKQTPLHF
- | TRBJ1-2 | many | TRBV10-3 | TGTGCCATCTGGACAGACCTCAACTATGGCTACACCTTC | CAIWTDLNYGYTF
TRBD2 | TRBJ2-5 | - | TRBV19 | TGTGCCAGTACACTTAGCGGGAGTACCTACAATGGGCAGTACTTC | CASTLSGSTYNGQYF